The 11 T cell receptor beta chains below all came from one sample that was sequenced in a study of identifying expanded T cells in peripheral blood. TCRdb keeps only in-frame clones here, not all; method: immunoSEQ multiplex PCR. Of around 90,000 clones listed, approximately 90% are singletons. Sequencing input: blood. The receptors originated from a person between 18 and 75 years old in good health.

This clone showed up just a few times. The J gene is TRBJ2-3, the V gene TRBV2; weak D call: TRBD2 (7 bases). This CDR3 has 14 residues. Germline lookup yields CDR1 SNHLY and CDR2 FYNNEI. V was cut by 3 bases and J by 2 bases, with 9 bases left in between. The CDR3 bases are TGTGCCAGCAGTGATCGGGGGGCCACAGATACGCAGTATTTT. The encoded protein is CASSDRGATDTQYF. Full variable domain (missing parts from reference TRBV2 and TRBJ2-3): EPEVTQTPSHQVTQMGQEVILRCVPISNHLYFYWYRQILGQKVEFLVSFYNNEISEKSEIFDDQFSVERPDGSNFTLKIRSTKLEDSAMYFCASSDRGATDTQYFGPGTRLTVL.

V and J are TRBV5-4 and TRBJ2-7, with 7 bases lining up with TRBD1. This CDR3 contains 16 residues. The germline V gene encodes CDR1 SGHNT and CDR2 YYREEE (reference sequence). With 2 bases clipped from V and 4 bases from J, the junction kept 12 bases outside the gene matches. The DNA of the CDR3 is TGTGCCAGCAGCTTCGACAGGGCAGGGTTCGGGTACGAGCAGTACTTC. It codes for CASSFDRAGFGYEQYF.

As for this clone: Other DNA sequences of this sample code for an identical CDR3. The chain links TRBV28 to TRBJ2-7; D gene unclear. The germline CDR1 and CDR2 sequences are MDHEN and SYDVKM. The CDR3 has 12 amino acids. The V gene lost 8 bases and the J gene lost 4 bases, with 12 bases spanning the gap. The CDR3 region has the DNA TGTGCCAGCTCCCTAGGGCAGTACGAGCAGTACTTC. This sequence encodes CASSLGQYEQYF.

V gene TRBV5-4 combines with J gene TRBJ2-7; D may be TRBD1 (6 bases). This CDR3 contains 12 residues. Trimming took 5 bases from V and 5 from J, leaving 11 bases between them. The germline V gene encodes CDR1 SGHNT and CDR2 YYREEE (reference sequence). The CDR3 reads CASRVGGNEQYF. CDR3 sequence (DNA): TGTGCCAGCAGGGTAGGGGGTAACGAGCAGTACTTC.

This clone appeared a single time. The CDR3 coding sequence is TGTGCCTGGAGTGTACGACTAGCGGGGGGGTTTTCGTACGAGCAGTACTTC. Translating gives CAWSVRLAGGFSYEQYF. This rearrangement joins TRBV30 to TRBJ2-7; 14 nucleotides line up with TRBD2. V gave up 0 bases and J gave up 4 bases; unmatched junction bases: 8. The CDR3 consists of 17 residues. Germline V lookup: CDR1 GTSNPN, CDR2 SVGIG (reference sequence).

The chain is built from TRBV6-5 and TRBJ1-2; 7 bases line up with TRBD1. The V segment lost 7 bases and the J segment 2 bases; nucleotides outside the gene matches: 7. CDR1 is MNHEY, CDR2 SVGAGI, per germline. The CDR3 covers 14 residues. CDR3 in DNA: TGTGCCAGCAACCGACAGGGTAGAAACTATGGCTACACCTTC. Protein: CASNRQGRNYGYTF.

This CDR3 is CASRARSKHNEQFF. The CDR3 nucleotides are TGTGCCAGTAGGGCCAGGTCGAAGCACAATGAGCAGTTCTTC. This sequence joins TRBV19 and TRBJ2-1; no clear D. CDR3 length: 14 amino acids. V was clipped by 6 bases and J by 5 bases, with 14 bases between them. CDR1 and CDR2 (germline): LNHDA, SQIVND (reference sequence).

The V call is TRBV28, the J call TRBJ1-3, with a possible D match to TRBD1 (5 bases). Deletions cut 2 bases from V and 4 bases from J, with 18 bases between. The CDR3 has 17 amino acids. Germline-derived CDR1 and CDR2 are MDHEN and SYDVKM. CDR3 amino acids: CASSLEPAGTPGNTIYF. DNA of the CDR3: TGTGCCAGCAGTTTAGAACCCGCTGGGACCCCAGGAAACACCATATATTTT.

The chain has TRBV9 and TRBJ1-2, with 7 bases aligning to TRBD1. This CDR3 region has 14 residues. The trim removed 2 bases at V and 4 bases at J, leaving 5 bases unmatched. Germline V gene lookup returns CDR1 SGDLS and CDR2 YYNGEE. CDR3: CASSVDRDGYGYTF. The CDR3 coding sequence is TGTGCCAGCAGCGTTGACAGGGACGGCTATGGCTACACCTTC.

The chain links TRBV5-1 to TRBJ2-2, with TRBD1 identical over 9 bases. V lost 1 base to trimming and J lost 6 bases; unmatched junction nucleotides: 10. The germline gives CDR1 SGHRS, CDR2 YFSETQ. The CDR3 covers 17 residues. The CDR3 is CASSLYVGTGIAGELFF. For the CDR3, the DNA is TGCGCCAGCAGCTTGTATGTTGGGACAGGGATCGCCGGGGAGCTGTTTTTT.

As DNA, the CDR3 is TGTGCCAGCAGCCTGTCCCCTGCCGGGACAGTAAATAGCAATCAGCCCCAGCATTTT. Encoded protein: CASSLSPAGTVNSNQPQHF. This rearrangement joins TRBV5-8 to TRBJ1-5, with 7 bases matching TRBD1. Germline assignment: CDR1 SGHTS and CDR2 YDEGEE. V gave up 4 bases and J gave up 0 bases; unmatched junction bases: 16. The CDR3 is made up of 19 amino acids.